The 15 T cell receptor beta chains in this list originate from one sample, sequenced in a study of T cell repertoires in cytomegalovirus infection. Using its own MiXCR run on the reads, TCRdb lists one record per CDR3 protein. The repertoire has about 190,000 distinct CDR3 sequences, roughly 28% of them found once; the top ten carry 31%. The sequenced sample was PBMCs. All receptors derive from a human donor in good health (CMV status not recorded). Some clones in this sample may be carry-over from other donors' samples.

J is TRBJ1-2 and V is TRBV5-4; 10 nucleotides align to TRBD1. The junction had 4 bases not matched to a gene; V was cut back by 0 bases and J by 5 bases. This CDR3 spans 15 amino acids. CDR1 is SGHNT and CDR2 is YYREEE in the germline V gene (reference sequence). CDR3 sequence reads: CASSLVGTGEYGYTF. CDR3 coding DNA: TGTGCCAGCAGCTTGGTTGGGACAGGGGAATATGGCTACACCTTC.

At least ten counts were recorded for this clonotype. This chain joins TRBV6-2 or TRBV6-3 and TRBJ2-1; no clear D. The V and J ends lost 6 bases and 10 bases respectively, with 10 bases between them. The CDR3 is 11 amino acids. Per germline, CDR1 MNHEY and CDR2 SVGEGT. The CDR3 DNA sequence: TGTGCCAGCAGCCCCCTGACGGAGCAGTTCTTC. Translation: CASSPLTEQFF.

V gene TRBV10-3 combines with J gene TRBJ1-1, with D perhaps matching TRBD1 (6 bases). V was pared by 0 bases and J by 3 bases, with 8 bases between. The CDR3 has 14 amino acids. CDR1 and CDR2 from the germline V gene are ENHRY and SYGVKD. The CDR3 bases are TGTGCCATCAGTGAGTCGGGGGGCTACACTGAAGCTTTCTTT. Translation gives CAISESGGYTEAFF.

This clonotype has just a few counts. CDR3 amino acids: CASSFTGTGGYEQYF. CDR3 sequence (DNA): TGTGCCAGCAGCTTCACCGGGACAGGAGGCTACGAGCAGTACTTC. The V and J genes are TRBV5-6 and TRBJ2-7; 8 bases align to TRBD1. Germline CDR1 is SGHDT and CDR2 is YYEEEE. This CDR3 is 15 amino acids long. With V trimmed by 2 bases and J by 3 bases, 7 bases remained unmatched.

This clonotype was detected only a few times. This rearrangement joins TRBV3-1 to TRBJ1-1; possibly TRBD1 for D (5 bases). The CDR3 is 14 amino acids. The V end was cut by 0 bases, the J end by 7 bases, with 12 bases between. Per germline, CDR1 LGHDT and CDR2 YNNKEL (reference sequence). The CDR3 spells CASSQEDRRGEAFF. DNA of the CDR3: TGTGCCAGCAGCCAAGAAGACCGAAGGGGTGAAGCTTTCTTT.

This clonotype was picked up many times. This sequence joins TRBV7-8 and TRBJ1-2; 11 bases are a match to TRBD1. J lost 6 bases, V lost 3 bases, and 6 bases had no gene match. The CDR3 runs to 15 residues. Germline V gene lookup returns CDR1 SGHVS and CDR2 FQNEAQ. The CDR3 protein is CASSFRDRGKDGYTF. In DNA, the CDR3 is TGTGCCAGCAGCTTCAGGGACAGGGGGAAGGATGGCTACACCTTC. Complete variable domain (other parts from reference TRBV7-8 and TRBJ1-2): GAGVSQSPRYKVAKRGQDVALRCDPISGHVSLFWYQQALGQGPEFLTYFQNEAQLDKSGLPSDRFFAERPEGSVSTLKIQRTQQEDSAVYLCASSFRDRGKDGYTFGSGTRLTVV.

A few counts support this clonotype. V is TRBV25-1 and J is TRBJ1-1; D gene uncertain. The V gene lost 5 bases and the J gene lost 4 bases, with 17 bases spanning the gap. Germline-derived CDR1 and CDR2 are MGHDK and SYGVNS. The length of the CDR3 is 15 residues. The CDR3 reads CASSRSSGWSTEAFF. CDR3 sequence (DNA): TGTGCCAGCAGTCGATCTTCAGGTTGGAGCACTGAAGCTTTCTTT.

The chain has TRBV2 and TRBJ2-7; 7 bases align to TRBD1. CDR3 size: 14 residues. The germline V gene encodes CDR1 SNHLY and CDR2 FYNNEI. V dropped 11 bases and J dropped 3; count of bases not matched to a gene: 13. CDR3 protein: CASVGTDFLYEQYF. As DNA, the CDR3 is TGTGCCTCCGTAGGGACAGACTTTCTCTACGAGCAGTACTTC. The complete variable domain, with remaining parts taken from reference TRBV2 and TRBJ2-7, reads EPEVTQTPSHQVTQMGQEVILRCVPISNHLYFYWYRQILGQKVEFLVSFYNNEISEKSEIFDDQFSVERPDGSNFTLKIRSTKLEDSAMYFCASVGTDFLYEQYFGPGTRLTVT.

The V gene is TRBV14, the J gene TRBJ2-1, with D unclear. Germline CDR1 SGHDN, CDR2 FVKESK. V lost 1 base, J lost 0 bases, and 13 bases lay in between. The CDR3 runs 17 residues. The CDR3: CASSQGGWLSSYNEQFF. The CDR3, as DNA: TGTGCCAGCAGCCAAGGTGGCTGGCTAAGCTCCTACAATGAGCAGTTCTTC.

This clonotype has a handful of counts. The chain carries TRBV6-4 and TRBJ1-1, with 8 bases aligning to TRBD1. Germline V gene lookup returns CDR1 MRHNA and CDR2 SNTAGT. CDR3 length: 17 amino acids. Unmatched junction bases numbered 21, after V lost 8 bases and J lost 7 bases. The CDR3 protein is CASPYFLRTGRHSEAFF. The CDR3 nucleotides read TGTGCCAGCCCTTATTTTTTACGGACAGGGCGGCACAGTGAAGCTTTCTTT.

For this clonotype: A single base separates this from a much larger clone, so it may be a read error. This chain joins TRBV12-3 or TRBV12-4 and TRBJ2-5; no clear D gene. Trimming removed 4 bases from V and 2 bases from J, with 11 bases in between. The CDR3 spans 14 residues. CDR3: CASSSPTGQETQYF. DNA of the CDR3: TGTGCCAGCAGTTCGCCGACCGGGCAAGAGACCCAGTACTTC.

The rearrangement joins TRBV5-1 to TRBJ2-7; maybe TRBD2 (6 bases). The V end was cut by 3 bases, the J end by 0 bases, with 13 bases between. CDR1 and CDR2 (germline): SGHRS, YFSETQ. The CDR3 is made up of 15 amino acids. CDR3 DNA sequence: TGCGCCAGCAGCTCCTCGGGACTGATCTCCTACGAGCAGTACTTC. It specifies CASSSSGLISYEQYF. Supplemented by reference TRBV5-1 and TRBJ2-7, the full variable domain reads KAGVTQTPRYLIKTRGQQVTLSCSPISGHRSVSWYQQTPGQGLQFLFEYFSETQRNKGNFPGRFSGRQFSNSRSEMNVSTLELGDSALYLCASSSSGLISYEQYFGPGTRLTVT.

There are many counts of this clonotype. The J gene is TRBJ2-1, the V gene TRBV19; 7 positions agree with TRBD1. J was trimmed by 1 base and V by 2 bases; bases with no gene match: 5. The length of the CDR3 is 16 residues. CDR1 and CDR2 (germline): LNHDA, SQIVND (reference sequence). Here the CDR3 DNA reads TGTGCCAGTAGTATAACGGGACAGATATCCTACAATGAGCAGTTCTTC. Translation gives CASSITGQISYNEQFF.

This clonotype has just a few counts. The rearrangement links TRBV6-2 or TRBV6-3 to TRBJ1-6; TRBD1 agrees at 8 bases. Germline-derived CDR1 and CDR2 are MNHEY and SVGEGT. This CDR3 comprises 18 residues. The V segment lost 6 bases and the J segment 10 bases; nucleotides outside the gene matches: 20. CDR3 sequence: CASSPNRGAGGAESPLHF. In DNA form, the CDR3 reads TGTGCCAGCAGCCCTAACCGTGGGGCAGGGGGCGCCGAGTCACCCCTCCACTTT.

CDR3 DNA: TGCAGCGTTCTATCGTGGTCCGGGGAGCTGTTTTTT. This sequence encodes CSVLSWSGELFF. This chain uses TRBV29-1 with TRBJ2-2, with unresolved D. Trimming removed 5 bases at V and 6 bases at J, with 10 bases between. This CDR3 contains 12 residues. CDR1 and CDR2 (germline): SQVTM, ANQGSEA.